One and the same sample provided the 30 T cell receptor beta chains below, sequenced in a study of T cell repertoires in cytomegalovirus infection. These TCRs' antigens remain unknown. Each CDR3 protein gets one entry after TCRdb re-called the reads with MiXCR. The table includes some 50,000 distinct CDR3 sequences, about 20% detected once. This material consisted of CD8+ T cells from cultured PBMCs, taken from culture after CMV antigen stimulation. The origin of the receptors is a human donor in good health (CMV status not recorded). Some clones in this sample may be carry-over from other donors' samples.

This clonotype was observed once. V and J are TRBV7-8 and TRBJ2-1; 7 nucleotides line up with TRBD2. The V gene end was trimmed by 4 bases and the J gene end by 4 bases; junction bases not matched to a gene: 13. The V gene's germline CDR1 is SGHVS and CDR2 FQNEAQ. This CDR3 spans 17 amino acids. The CDR3 DNA is TGTGCCAGCAGCTCTGCCTGGGTCCGGGGGGATTACAATGAGCAGTTCTTC. Translation: CASSSAWVRGDYNEQFF.

The chain uses TRBV19 and TRBJ1-1, with 9 positions matching TRBD1. Losses at the gene ends were 7 bases for V and 6 bases for J; bases not matched to a gene: 15. The length of the CDR3 is 16 residues. The V gene's germline CDR1 is LNHDA and CDR2 SQIVND (reference sequence). For the CDR3, the DNA is TGTGCCAGTAACGGTTGGACAGGGGCTCTATGGGCTGAAGCTTTCTTT. Its protein product is CASNGWTGALWAEAFF.

This clonotype was found a few times. At one boundary the junction diverges from the germline segment, which might be a read error. The rearrangement uses TRBV7-8 and TRBJ2-1; TRBD1 or TRBD2 may be the D gene (6 bases each). CDR3 length: 12 residues. The germline gives CDR1 SGHVS, CDR2 FQNEAQ. CDR3 DNA sequence: TGTGCCAGCAGCTTAATGGGGGGCCAGGCGTCCTTC. This translates into CASSLMGGQASF.

The chain carries TRBV7-8 and TRBJ1-2; D not certain. This CDR3 region has 11 residues. Trimming removed 1 base from V and 3 bases from J, with 0 bases in between. Germline values: CDR1 SGHVS, CDR2 FQNEAQ. The CDR3 DNA reads TGTGCCAGCAGCTTAGACTATGGCTACACCTTC. Amino acid sequence: CASSLDYGYTF.

The table lists this clonotype with a few counts. The chain links TRBV7-2 to TRBJ1-5; no clear D. Between the trimmed V and J ends, which lost 0 bases and 6 bases, there was a span of 12 bases. CDR1 and CDR2 from the germline V gene are SGHTA and FQGNSA. The length of the CDR3 is 15 residues. The CDR3 DNA is TGTGCCAGCAGCTTAGCAGTCGGCGGACGTCAGCCCCAGCATTTT. This sequence encodes CASSLAVGGRQPQHF. Based on the CDR3 plus reference TRBV7-2 and TRBJ1-5, the full variable domain is GAGVSQSPSNKVTEKGKDVELRCDPISGHTALYWYRQSLGQGLEFLIYFQGNSAPDKSGLPSDRFSAERTGGSVSTLTIQRTQQEDSAVYLCASSLAVGGRQPQHFGDGTRLSIL.

This clonotype showed up just a few times. The rearrangement joins TRBV27 to TRBJ2-1; TRBD2 matches at 8 bases. The J segment lost 7 bases and the V segment lost 5 bases, leaving 16 bases of the junction unmatched. Germline V gene sequence: CDR1 MNHEY, CDR2 SMNVEV (reference sequence). The CDR3 totals 17 residues. The CDR3 protein is CASSPGIGAGEWNEQFF. CDR3 DNA: TGTGCCAGCAGTCCAGGTATAGGAGCGGGAGAATGGAATGAGCAGTTCTTC.

This clonotype was picked up a small number of times. The chain is built from TRBV5-6 and TRBJ2-5; the D is unclear. V was trimmed by 0 bases and J by 3 bases, leaving 12 bases between them. Per the germline V gene, CDR1 is SGHDT and CDR2 is YYEEEE. The CDR3 runs to 15 residues. The CDR3 nucleotides are TGTGCCAGCAGCTTGGAGGCAGCGATGGAAGAGACCCAGTACTTC. It codes for CASSLEAAMEETQYF.

The V and J genes are TRBV6-2 or TRBV6-3 and TRBJ2-1, with TRBD2 as a possible D gene (6 bases). This CDR3 region has 16 residues. Germline CDR1 MNHEY, CDR2 SVGEGT. V lost 7 bases and J 4 bases, leaving 20 bases between the germline ends. CDR3 in amino acids: CASTLTGPAGYNEQFF. In nucleotides, the CDR3 is TGTGCCAGCACTCTTACCGGGCCCGCGGGGTACAATGAGCAGTTCTTC.

This clonotype was seen repeatedly, ten times or more. The chain joins TRBV7-8 to TRBJ1-3; D possibly corresponds to TRBD1 (6 bases). Germline CDR1 reads SGHVS; CDR2 reads FQNEAQ. V lost 5 bases to trimming and J lost 0 bases, with 11 bases between them. This CDR3 is 15 amino acids long. CDR3 region: CASSPGAFSGNTIYF. The CDR3 nucleotides read TGTGCCAGCAGCCCAGGGGCCTTCTCTGGAAACACCATATATTTT.

This clonotype has just a few counts. This sequence joins TRBV7-2 and TRBJ2-1; a weak D match, TRBD2 (6 bases). The germline V gene has CDR1 SGHTA and CDR2 FQGNSA. CDR3 length: 16 residues. Trimming removed 5 bases from V and 4 bases from J, with 18 bases in between. In DNA form, the CDR3 reads TGTGCCAGCAGCGCCCGGGACTCGCTCGAATACAATGAGCAGTTCTTC. Translating it yields CASSARDSLEYNEQFF.

The V and J genes are TRBV15 and TRBJ2-4; 7 bases are a match to TRBD2. The ends lost 0 bases at V and 0 bases at J; junction bases unmatched: 5. The CDR3 is 17 residues long. The germline CDR1 and CDR2 sequences are LNHNV and YYDKDF (reference sequence). The CDR3 nucleotides are TGTGCCACCAGCAGAGATAGAGGCGGGAGAGCCAAAAACATTCAGTACTTC. It translates to CATSRDRGGRAKNIQYF. The full variable domain, completed using reference TRBV15 and TRBJ2-4, is DAMVIQNPRYQVTQFGKPVTLSCSQTLNHNVMYWYQQKSSQAPKLLFHYYDKDFNNEADTPDNFQSRRPNTSFCFLDIRSPGLGDTAMYLCATSRDRGGRAKNIQYFGAGTRLSVL.

This clonotype was seen a few times. V usage is TRBV28 and J usage is TRBJ1-1, with D perhaps matching TRBD1 (5 bases). The V end lost 2 bases, the J end lost 5 bases, and 15 bases lay between the germline ends. Germline lookup yields CDR1 MDHEN and CDR2 SYDVKM. There are 15 residues in the CDR3. This CDR3 reads CASSLNGPGWTEAFF. CDR3 in DNA: TGTGCCAGCAGTTTAAATGGGCCAGGGTGGACTGAAGCTTTCTTT.

This chain links TRBV11-2 with TRBJ2-3; D is undetermined. Germline CDR1 reads SGHAT; CDR2 reads FQNNGV. The CDR3 totals 16 residues. V lost 2 bases to trimming and J lost 2 bases, with 14 bases between them. The CDR3 is CASSLTGRPFTDTQYF. The CDR3 nucleotides read TGTGCCAGCAGCTTAACCGGGCGACCTTTCACAGATACGCAGTATTTT.

The table lists this clonotype with a few counts. This chain joins TRBV27 and TRBJ2-2, with TRBD1 matching 11 bases. This CDR3 spans 17 amino acids. The V gene's germline CDR1 is MNHEY and CDR2 SMNVEV (reference sequence). The V gene end was trimmed by 5 bases and the J gene end by 5 bases; junction bases not matched to a gene: 10. CDR3 in DNA: TGTGCCAGCAGTCTACTCCGGACAGGGGGCGCGACCGGGGAGCTGTTTTTT. The encoded protein is CASSLLRTGGATGELFF.

This clonotype was seen a handful of times. The gene calls are TRBV7-6 and TRBJ2-3, with TRBD1 matching 8 bases. The V segment lost 5 bases and the J segment 6 bases; nucleotides outside the gene matches: 7. From germline, CDR1 is SGHVS and CDR2 FNYEAQ. The CDR3 length is 14 residues. The chain's CDR3 is CASSTKQGEDTQYF. CDR3 nucleotide sequence: TGTGCCAGCAGCACTAAACAGGGGGAGGATACGCAGTATTTT.

The V and J genes are TRBV7-2 and TRBJ2-7, with D perhaps being TRBD1 or TRBD2 (5 bases each). The CDR3 loop spans 14 amino acids. Germline V gene sequence: CDR1 SGHTA, CDR2 FQGNSA. Trimming took 6 bases from V and 0 from J, leaving 12 bases between them. CDR3 nucleotides: TGTGCCAGCAGTTGGGACGGTGGCTCCTACGAGCAGTACTTC. Translated: CASSWDGGSYEQYF.

The chain combines TRBV7-8 with TRBJ2-7; 7 bases agree with TRBD1. J gave up 5 bases and V 1 base, and 2 bases lay outside the gene matches. Germline values: CDR1 SGHVS, CDR2 FQNEAQ. The CDR3 totals 13 residues. This CDR3 is CASSLEGGDEQYF. The CDR3 DNA reads as TGTGCCAGCAGCTTAGAAGGGGGCGACGAGCAGTACTTC.

The chain uses TRBV19 and TRBJ2-7, with TRBD1 identical over 7 bases. V shed 4 bases, J shed 2 bases, and the junction held 11 bases outside the gene matches. The CDR3 loop spans 16 amino acids. Germline values: CDR1 LNHDA, CDR2 SQIVND (reference sequence). The CDR3 sequence: CASSTSQGYMTYEQYF. DNA for the CDR3: TGTGCCAGTAGTACGTCACAGGGGTATATGACCTACGAGCAGTACTTC.

This clonotype was observed a few times. The rearrangement joins TRBV12-3 or TRBV12-4 to TRBJ2-1; maybe TRBD2 (6 bases). The length of the CDR3 is 18 residues. V was trimmed by 5 bases and J by 0 bases, leaving 20 bases between them. CDR3 sequence: CASSPGPQAGASYNEQFF. In DNA, the CDR3 is TGTGCCAGCAGTCCAGGACCCCAAGCGGGCGCCTCCTACAATGAGCAGTTCTTC.

The chain is built from TRBV7-2 and TRBJ2-2; D is unresolved. Germline-derived CDR1 and CDR2 are SGHTA and FQGNSA. The CDR3 length is 14 residues. Trimming shortened V by 5 bases and J by 5 bases, and 12 bases separated the two germline ends. The DNA of the CDR3 is TGTGCCAGCAGCATCTCGGACGAAACCGGGGAGCTGTTTTTT. It translates to CASSISDETGELFF.

The chain recombines TRBV29-1 with TRBJ2-7, with D possibly being TRBD2 (5 bases). Trimming cost V 4 bases and J 0 bases, with 10 bases left between them. The CDR3 is 13 amino acids. Germline V CDR1 and CDR2: SQVTM, ANQGSEA. DNA for the CDR3: TGCAGCGTTGGTTGGGAGAACTCCTACGAGCAGTACTTC. The encoded protein is CSVGWENSYEQYF.

This rearrangement joins TRBV9 to TRBJ1-4; D may be TRBD1 (5 bases). This CDR3 is 16 amino acids long. Trimming took 4 bases from V and 3 from J, leaving 16 bases between them. Germline V lookup: CDR1 SGDLS, CDR2 YYNGEE. The CDR3 region has the DNA TGTGCCAGCAGCCGAGCCTGGGACTTACCTAATGAAAAACTGTTTTTT. It specifies CASSRAWDLPNEKLFF.

The V gene is TRBV20-1, the J gene TRBJ2-1, with 7 bases matching TRBD2. V shed 1 base and J 0 bases; nucleotides not matched to a gene: 6. Germline-derived CDR1 and CDR2 are DFQATT and SNEGSKA (reference sequence). The CDR3 sequence is 16 residues long. CDR3 amino acids: CSARGEAGSSYNEQFF. CDR3 nucleotides: TGCAGTGCTAGAGGGGAAGCGGGAAGCTCCTACAATGAGCAGTTCTTC.

The J gene is TRBJ2-7, the V gene TRBV7-8; weak D call: TRBD2 (6 bases). This CDR3 contains 14 residues. Per the germline V gene, CDR1 is SGHVS and CDR2 is FQNEAQ. V lost 8 bases, J lost 2 bases, and 16 bases lay in between. CDR3 in DNA: TGTGCCAGCCATCCGGGGACTCACCCCTACGAGCAGTACTTC. It yields the protein CASHPGTHPYEQYF.

The table lists this clonotype with many counts. The rearrangement links TRBV4-3 to TRBJ2-2; D gene ambiguous. V lost 4 bases and J 1 base, leaving 10 bases between the germline ends. CDR1 is LGHNA, CDR2 YSLEER, per germline. This CDR3 is built from 15 residues. Written as DNA, the CDR3 is TGCGCCAGCAGCCCCGGGTATGGGAACACCGGGGAGCTGTTTTTT. It yields the protein CASSPGYGNTGELFF.

V and J are TRBV29-1 and TRBJ2-5; either TRBD1 or TRBD2 may supply D (5 bases each). The V end lost 0 bases, the J end lost 2 bases, and 16 bases lay between the germline ends. This CDR3 spans 16 amino acids. Germline V gives CDR1 SQVTM, CDR2 ANQGSEA. This chain's CDR3 is CSVEDPGTLVQETQYF. The CDR3 nucleotides are TGCAGCGTTGAAGATCCGGGGACGTTAGTTCAAGAGACCCAGTACTTC.

This clonotype was found many times. V usage is TRBV20-1 and J usage is TRBJ2-7; TRBD2 matches at 12 bases. After removal of 3 bases from V and 7 bases from J, the junction contained 7 bases not matched to a gene. Germline CDR1 DFQATT, CDR2 SNEGSKA (reference sequence). The CDR3 totals 14 residues. The CDR3 coding sequence is TGCAGTGCTAGTGGGCTAGCGGGAGGGCTAGAGCAGTACTTC. Translation: CSASGLAGGLEQYF.

The gene calls are TRBV19 and TRBJ1-1; perhaps TRBD1 as D (5 bases). CDR1 is LNHDA, CDR2 SQIVND, per germline (reference sequence). Between the trimmed V and J ends, which lost 3 bases and 3 bases, there was a span of 8 bases. The CDR3 has 13 amino acids. In DNA form, the CDR3 reads TGTGCCAGTAGTATTAAGGGGTACACTGAAGCTTTCTTT. It is translated as CASSIKGYTEAFF.

Many counts were recorded for this clonotype. V gene TRBV11-2 combines with J gene TRBJ2-5, with 11 bases that match TRBD2. The V gene end was trimmed by 4 bases and the J gene end by 5 bases; junction bases not matched to a gene: 3. The CDR3 is made up of 14 amino acids. The germline V gene encodes CDR1 SGHAT and CDR2 FQNNGV. The CDR3 reads CASSSTSGIETQYF. CDR3 DNA: TGTGCCAGCAGCTCGACTAGCGGGATTGAGACCCAGTACTTC.

This clonotype was seen only a few times. The chain links TRBV6-1 to TRBJ2-5; the match to TRBD2 covers 8 bases. J gave up 2 bases and V 6 bases, and 14 bases lay outside the gene matches. The CDR3 covers 17 residues. Looked up from germline, CDR1 is MNHNS and CDR2 is SASEGT. The CDR3, as DNA: TGTGCCAGCAGCTCCGGGGGGGGATCCAGGAGGCAAGAGACCCAGTACTTC. This encodes CASSSGGGSRRQETQYF.